This T cell receptor beta chain is from a study of blood T cell repertoires in COVID-19. The table came from immunoSEQ multiplex PCR; TCRdb's copy has only in-frame clones and leaves some out. The sample includes roughly 75,000 clones, roughly 89% seen only once; the top ten take just under 0.6%. Input material: peripheral blood. The TCR originated in a man aged 55 to 70 with acute or convalescent COVID-19.

This CDR3 is CASSYTGDNQPQHF. CDR3 in DNA: TGTGCCAGCAGCTACACAGGGGACAATCAGCCCCAGCATTTT. This sequence joins TRBV9 and TRBJ1-5; TRBD1 aligns across 7 bases. Germline-derived CDR1 and CDR2 are SGDLS and YYNGEE. The trim removed 4 bases at V and 3 bases at J, leaving 4 bases unmatched. The CDR3 covers 14 residues.